This TCR beta chain originates from a study of cytomegalovirus exposure and HLA in healthy donors. Findings and caveats of the study: There were reportedly fewer N-insertions in an Asian-associated ancestry cluster than the approximately 700-donor mean, in a later analysis.

The donors were healthy bone marrow donors. As concerns this clone: Its antigen is unknown.

PCR primers comprised 60 Vbeta and 13 Jbeta primers. The repertoire was sequenced with immunoSEQ multiplex PCR; TCRdb's copy has only in-frame clones and lacks some. Reported are about 130,000 clones; the ten largest clones contain around 2.9%. The J segment lost 3 bases and the V segment lost 3 bases, leaving 14 bases of the junction unmatched. This CDR3 is 17 amino acids long. Germline loops: CDR1 SGHVS, CDR2 FQNEAQ. V and J are TRBV7-8 and TRBJ2-7; 7 nucleotides agree with TRBD2. Source material: PBMCs. The source is a man aged 30-40 years in good health and CMV-seronegative. The CDR3 DNA is TGTGCCAGCAGCTTCGGGGGGTTGGGACTATCTAACTACGAGCAGTACTTC. This sequence encodes CASSFGGLGLSNYEQYF.